These T cell receptor beta chains were read from a single sample in a study of CD8+ T cells in alopecia areata. Assay: immunoSEQ multiplex PCR; the TCRdb copy retains only in-frame clones and omits some. The sample includes about 200,000 clones, 45% to 75% of them seen just once. Sequencing used CD4+ T cells sorted from blood, obtained at week 4, from a patient treated with tofacitinib. The source of these receptors is a human donor with alopecia areata. CDR3s include the opening cysteine and the closing phenylalanine or tryptophan. Fields, in order: J gene, CDR3 length, D gene, V gene, clone size, CDR3 DNA, CDR3 protein. A D gene is named only where the DNA matches it firmly. Clone size is not always given. Where it is, it says once, few, many or a class for expanded clones.

j_gene: TRBJ1-5
len: 16
d_gene: TRBD1
v_gene: TRBV11-2
abundance: NA
CDR3nt: TGTGCCAGCAGCTCCTGGACAGGGTATGGCAATCAGCCCCAGCATTTT
CDR3aa: CASSSWTGYGNQPQHF

j_gene: TRBJ2-1
len: 14
d_gene: NA
v_gene: TRBV14
abundance: NA
CDR3nt: TGTGCCAGCAGCCAAGGGACTCCCGGGATAGGCCAGTTCTTC
CDR3aa: CASSQGTPGIGQFF

j_gene: TRBJ1-2
len: 16
d_gene: NA
v_gene: TRBV4-2
abundance: NA
CDR3nt: TGTGCCAGCAGCCAAGTTCGGCCAGATCAGAACTATGGCTACACCTTC
CDR3aa: CASSQVRPDQNYGYTF

j_gene: TRBJ2-3
len: 13
d_gene: NA
v_gene: TRBV30
abundance: NA
CDR3nt: TGTGCCTCCACCCAAATCAACACAGATACGCAGTATTTT
CDR3aa: CASTQINTDTQYF

j_gene: TRBJ2-5
len: 15
d_gene: NA
v_gene: TRBV28
abundance: few
CDR3nt: TGTGCCAGCAGGGGCAGCTGGACCCTGAAAGAGACCCAGTACTTC
CDR3aa: CASRGSWTLKETQYF

j_gene: TRBJ1-2
len: 14
d_gene: NA
v_gene: TRBV18
abundance: NA
CDR3nt: TGTGCCAGCTCACCAAACAGGGATAACTATGGCTACACCTTC
CDR3aa: CASSPNRDNYGYTF

j_gene: TRBJ2-7
len: 15
d_gene: TRBD1
v_gene: TRBV6-5
abundance: NA
CDR3nt: TGTGCCAGCAGTCCCAGGGACAGGGGCGGGTACGAGCAGTACTTC
CDR3aa: CASSPRDRGGYEQYF

j_gene: TRBJ2-7
len: 15
d_gene: TRBD2
v_gene: TRBV6-5
abundance: NA
CDR3nt: TGTGCCAGCAGACCCCCGCGAGCGGGGGGTAACGAGCAGTACTTC
CDR3aa: CASRPPRAGGNEQYF

j_gene: TRBJ2-3
len: 16
d_gene: NA
v_gene: TRBV5-1
abundance: once
CDR3nt: TGCGCCAGCAGCTTGGTTGGCGGGAAAGGGACAGATACGCAGTATTTT
CDR3aa: CASSLVGGKGTDTQYF

j_gene: TRBJ2-3
len: 15
d_gene: TRBD1
v_gene: TRBV28
abundance: few
CDR3nt: TGTGCCAGCAGCCCCGGGACAGCGAGCACAGATACGCAGTATTTT
CDR3aa: CASSPGTASTDTQYF

j_gene: TRBJ2-3
len: 16
d_gene: TRBD2
v_gene: TRBV15
abundance: few
CDR3nt: TGTGCCACCAGCAGCGCGGAGGCGGGGGGGGCAGATACGCAGTATTTT
CDR3aa: CATSSAEAGGADTQYF

j_gene: TRBJ2-5
len: 18
d_gene: NA
v_gene: TRBV4-3
abundance: few
CDR3nt: TGCGCCAGCAGCCAAAGTTTCCAGGCCGCCGGGAATCAAGGGACCCAGTACTTC
CDR3aa: CASSQSFQAAGNQGTQYF

j_gene: TRBJ1-5
len: 12
d_gene: NA
v_gene: TRBV30
abundance: NA
CDR3nt: TGTGCCTGGAGGAGGGGCGGTCAGCCCCAGCATTTT
CDR3aa: CAWRRGGQPQHF

j_gene: TRBJ1-2
len: 11
d_gene: NA
v_gene: TRBV30
abundance: few
CDR3nt: TGTGCCTGGAGGGCAACCTATGGCTACACCTTC
CDR3aa: CAWRATYGYTF

j_gene: TRBJ1-1
len: 15
d_gene: NA
v_gene: TRBV5-4
abundance: NA
CDR3nt: TGTGCCAGCAGCCCTAGGACCGTCAAGAACACTGAAGCTTTCTTT
CDR3aa: CASSPRTVKNTEAFF

j_gene: TRBJ1-1
len: 11
d_gene: NA
v_gene: TRBV5-6
abundance: NA
CDR3nt: TGTGCCAGCAGCTTGGTGGGGGAAGCTTTCTTT
CDR3aa: CASSLVGEAFF

j_gene: TRBJ1-1
len: 14
d_gene: NA
v_gene: TRBV29-1
abundance: few
CDR3nt: TGCAGCGTTGGAGGGAGGTGGGGGAACACTGAAGCTTTCTTT
CDR3aa: CSVGGRWGNTEAFF

j_gene: TRBJ2-1
len: 17
d_gene: NA
v_gene: TRBV7-8
abundance: NA
CDR3nt: TGTGCCAGCAGCGTACGGCCTCCAGGTGTCTCCTACAATGAGCAGTTCTTC
CDR3aa: CASSVRPPGVSYNEQFF

j_gene: TRBJ1-1
len: 15
d_gene: NA
v_gene: TRBV19
abundance: few
CDR3nt: TGTGCCAGTACGGTCCAGGGGATTAGTCGGACTGAAGCTTTCTTT
CDR3aa: CASTVQGISRTEAFF

j_gene: TRBJ2-5
len: 16
d_gene: TRBD2
v_gene: TRBV15
abundance: once
CDR3nt: TGTGCCACCAGCAGAGAATGGGGGGGGTGGCAAGAGACCCAGTACTTC
CDR3aa: CATSREWGGWQETQYF

j_gene: TRBJ2-3
len: 12
d_gene: NA
v_gene: TRBV29-1
abundance: NA
CDR3nt: TGCAGCGTTGGCAGGGCCGCAGATACGCAGTATTTT
CDR3aa: CSVGRAADTQYF

j_gene: TRBJ2-3
len: 12
d_gene: TRBD1
v_gene: TRBV5-4
abundance: NA
CDR3nt: TGTGCCAGCCAACAGGGGACAGATACGCAGTATTTT
CDR3aa: CASQQGTDTQYF

j_gene: TRBJ2-1
len: 11
d_gene: NA
v_gene: TRBV12-5
abundance: few
CDR3nt: TGTGCTAGGGGTACGGGCAATGAGCAGTTCTTC
CDR3aa: CARGTGNEQFF

j_gene: TRBJ2-5
len: 15
d_gene: TRBD1
v_gene: TRBV6-5
abundance: NA
CDR3nt: TGTGCCAGCAGTCCCCGGGACAGATTGGGGGAGACCCAGTACTTC
CDR3aa: CASSPRDRLGETQYF

j_gene: TRBJ1-5
len: 15
d_gene: NA
v_gene: TRBV7-2
abundance: once
CDR3nt: TGTGCCAGCAGCTTAGGGGCGGGGGGAAATCAGCCCCAGCATTTT
CDR3aa: CASSLGAGGNQPQHF

j_gene: TRBJ2-1
len: 12
d_gene: NA
v_gene: TRBV6-5
abundance: once
CDR3nt: TGTGCCAGCACCTCGATGGGGTATGAGCAGTTCTTC
CDR3aa: CASTSMGYEQFF

j_gene: TRBJ2-3
len: 18
d_gene: TRBD2
v_gene: TRBV4-2
abundance: NA
CDR3nt: TGTGCCAGCAGCCAAGGCGTCGGCACTAGCGGGGCTACAGATACGCAGTATTTT
CDR3aa: CASSQGVGTSGATDTQYF

j_gene: TRBJ2-1
len: 18
d_gene: NA
v_gene: TRBV9
abundance: NA
CDR3nt: TGTGCCAGCAGCGCCTCTAACATACGGGGGGCAAGCTACAATGAGCAGTTCTTC
CDR3aa: CASSASNIRGASYNEQFF

j_gene: TRBJ1-2
len: 15
d_gene: TRBD1
v_gene: TRBV9
abundance: NA
CDR3nt: TGTGCCAGCAGCGTAGGGCACACAGGGGCACAGGGCTACACCTTC
CDR3aa: CASSVGHTGAQGYTF

j_gene: TRBJ2-2
len: 14
d_gene: NA
v_gene: TRBV19
abundance: few
CDR3nt: TGTGCCAGTAGTATTTCCAGGAACACCGGGGAGCTGTTTTTT
CDR3aa: CASSISRNTGELFF

j_gene: TRBJ2-7
len: 14
d_gene: NA
v_gene: TRBV25-1
abundance: once
CDR3nt: TGTGTTAAGCACGGGGGGCGAGTAACCCACGAGCAGTACTTC
CDR3aa: CVKHGGRVTHEQYF

j_gene: TRBJ2-1
len: 15
d_gene: NA
v_gene: TRBV6-5
abundance: NA
CDR3nt: TGTGCCAGCAAACTACAGGCTCTTAACTACAATGAGCAGTTCTTC
CDR3aa: CASKLQALNYNEQFF

j_gene: TRBJ1-2
len: 15
d_gene: NA
v_gene: TRBV2
abundance: NA
CDR3nt: TGTGCCAGCCAGTATCACGGGGCGCCGGGAAATGGCTACACCTTC
CDR3aa: CASQYHGAPGNGYTF

j_gene: TRBJ2-1
len: 13
d_gene: NA
v_gene: TRBV4-1
abundance: NA
CDR3nt: TGCGCCAGCAGCCGCGGACAGCACAATGAGCAGTTCTTC
CDR3aa: CASSRGQHNEQFF

j_gene: TRBJ1-4
len: 12
d_gene: TRBD1
v_gene: TRBV29-1
abundance: NA
CDR3nt: TGCAGCGTCGACAGGGGGAATGAAAAACTGTTTTTT
CDR3aa: CSVDRGNEKLFF

j_gene: TRBJ1-6
len: 15
d_gene: NA
v_gene: TRBV2
abundance: NA
CDR3nt: TGTGCCAGCAGTGAAGCGCCGGAGTTCAATTCACCCCTCCACTTT
CDR3aa: CASSEAPEFNSPLHF

j_gene: TRBJ2-5
len: 13
d_gene: NA
v_gene: TRBV5-1
abundance: once
CDR3nt: TGCGCCAGCAGCTTGTCGGGGCTCGATGAGCAGTACTTC
CDR3aa: CASSLSGLDEQYF

j_gene: TRBJ1-4
len: 17
d_gene: NA
v_gene: TRBV11-2
abundance: NA
CDR3nt: TGTGCCAGCACTCCTCTAAAGGGGAGGGGGAGAGGAGAAAAACTGTTTTTT
CDR3aa: CASTPLKGRGRGEKLFF

j_gene: TRBJ1-5
len: 13
d_gene: NA
v_gene: TRBV30
abundance: NA
CDR3nt: TGTGCCTGGAGTACTCTTCCCTCTCAGCCCCAGCATTTT
CDR3aa: CAWSTLPSQPQHF

j_gene: TRBJ1-2
len: 13
d_gene: NA
v_gene: TRBV28
abundance: few
CDR3nt: TGTGCCAGCAGCCTTCGGGCTACCTATGGCTACACCTTC
CDR3aa: CASSLRATYGYTF

j_gene: TRBJ2-1
len: 15
d_gene: TRBD2
v_gene: TRBV2
abundance: NA
CDR3nt: TGTGCCAGCAGTGGTGCGGGGGGGATATACAATGAGCAGTTCTTC
CDR3aa: CASSGAGGIYNEQFF

j_gene: TRBJ1-3
len: 15
d_gene: NA
v_gene: TRBV6-5
abundance: NA
CDR3nt: TGTGCCAGCAGCCGAAAGACAGGCTCTGGAAACACCATATATTTT
CDR3aa: CASSRKTGSGNTIYF

j_gene: TRBJ2-7
len: 13
d_gene: TRBD2
v_gene: TRBV29-1
abundance: NA
CDR3nt: TGCAGCGTTGGGGTTAGCGGGGGTTACGAGCAGTACTTC
CDR3aa: CSVGVSGGYEQYF

j_gene: TRBJ2-3
len: 18
d_gene: TRBD2
v_gene: TRBV11-2
abundance: NA
CDR3nt: TGTGCCAGCAGTTTTAGTCCTAGCGGGTTACCTAGCACAGATACGCAGTATTTT
CDR3aa: CASSFSPSGLPSTDTQYF

j_gene: TRBJ1-5
len: 13
d_gene: NA
v_gene: TRBV28
abundance: NA
CDR3nt: TGTGCCAGCAACACCTATCGGGGTCAGCCCCAGCATTTT
CDR3aa: CASNTYRGQPQHF

j_gene: TRBJ2-7
len: 14
d_gene: NA
v_gene: TRBV29-1
abundance: NA
CDR3nt: TGCAGCGTTGGTGCGTTGGGACTCTCCTACGAGCAGTACTTC
CDR3aa: CSVGALGLSYEQYF

j_gene: TRBJ2-6
len: 16
d_gene: NA
v_gene: TRBV5-1
abundance: NA
CDR3nt: TGCGCCAGCAGCTTGGCCGACTGGCCCGGGGCCAACGTCCTGACTTTC
CDR3aa: CASSLADWPGANVLTF

j_gene: TRBJ2-1
len: 17
d_gene: TRBD2
v_gene: TRBV2
abundance: NA
CDR3nt: TGTGCCAGCAGTGAAGCGGTTAGCGGGGGGGCTTACGATGAGCAGTTCTTC
CDR3aa: CASSEAVSGGAYDEQFF

j_gene: TRBJ1-1
len: 18
d_gene: TRBD1
v_gene: TRBV7-2
abundance: few
CDR3nt: TGTGCCAGCAGCTTAGCGACAGGGGGCATATCCGCCGGCACTGAAGCTTTCTTT
CDR3aa: CASSLATGGISAGTEAFF

j_gene: TRBJ2-3
len: 15
d_gene: NA
v_gene: TRBV29-1
abundance: NA
CDR3nt: TGCAGCGCCAAGGGTAGGCTCGCCAAGGGGGATACGCAGTATTTT
CDR3aa: CSAKGRLAKGDTQYF